This T cell receptor (beta chain) appears in the sequencing data of a study of blood T cell repertoires in COVID-19. The wider study: Samples came from the United States, Italy and Spain, spanning acute and convalescent COVID-19.

Sequenced by immunoSEQ multiplex PCR; TCRdb stores in-frame clones only, minus some. The sample consists of roughly 340,000 clones, over 80% of them appearing once. Source material: peripheral blood. The receptor comes from a woman between 50 and 59 years old with COVID-19, enrolled during active disease.

In nucleotides, the CDR3 is TGCGCCAGCAGCTCAGGGGTAGCGGGCACTGAAGCTTTCTTT. Protein product: CASSSGVAGTEAFF. The V gene is TRBV5-1, the J gene TRBJ1-1, with D maybe TRBD1 (6 bases). Germline CDR1 is SGHRS and CDR2 is YFSETQ. V lost 3 bases, J lost 4 bases, and 13 bases lay in between. This CDR3 contains 14 residues.